This T cell receptor (beta chain) was recovered during a study of T cell changes during pregnancy in multiple sclerosis (dated by TCRdb to 2018 to 2020). For the study in its entirety: The study looked at changes in the T cell repertoire across pregnancy in women with multiple sclerosis.

The sample holds one count of this clone. Its antigen is not yet known. No much larger clonotype is one base removed from it; base qualities were not supplied. Libraries were constructed by the immunoSEQ multiplex PCR assay. TCRdb obtained this table from immuneACCESS and retained in-frame rearrangements with V and J assigned. These tables miss some clones; where compared with another copy, unresolved V genes account for less than half of the shortfall, and the remainder is unexplained. This sample lists under 90,000 clones; about 91% were detected once. Approximately 1.4% of the sample lies in the top ten. After removal of 0 bases from V and 4 bases from J, the junction retains 4 bases not matched to a gene. The CDR3, cysteine through phenylalanine, is 14 amino acids long. Only the CDR3 DNA stays, 42 bases, in frame from base 1. The germline V gene yields SGDLS for CDR1 and YYNGEE for CDR2.

The sequence joins TRBV9 to TRBJ2-7; 7 junctional bases match TRBD2. This sequence originates from a female donor in good health, enrolled as a control in a pregnancy study. Sequenced material: peripheral blood, taken in the second trimester of pregnancy. For the CDR3, the sequence is CASSVEAGAYEQYF. The sequenced DNA: TGTGCCAGCAGCGTAGAGGCGGGAGCGTACGAGCAGTACTTC.